The source of this T cell receptor (beta chain) is a study of blood T cell repertoires in COVID-19. The method was immunoSEQ multiplex PCR; TCRdb's version includes in-frame clones alone and lacks a portion of them. The table includes roughly 50,000 clones, approximately 88% detected once. CDR3 size: 18 residues. V was clipped by 4 bases and J by 1 base; unmatched bases: 7. The germline V gene has CDR1 SGHRS and CDR2 YFSETQ. The chain has TRBV5-1 and TRBJ2-2; 13 bases map to TRBD2. This receptor was taken from a man aged 45-60 years with acute or convalescent COVID-19. Sequences were obtained from peripheral blood. DNA of the CDR3: TGCGCCAGCAGCATGGGACTAGCGGGGCCTGTGAACACCGGGGAGCTGTTTTTT. Encoded protein: CASSMGLAGPVNTGELFF.